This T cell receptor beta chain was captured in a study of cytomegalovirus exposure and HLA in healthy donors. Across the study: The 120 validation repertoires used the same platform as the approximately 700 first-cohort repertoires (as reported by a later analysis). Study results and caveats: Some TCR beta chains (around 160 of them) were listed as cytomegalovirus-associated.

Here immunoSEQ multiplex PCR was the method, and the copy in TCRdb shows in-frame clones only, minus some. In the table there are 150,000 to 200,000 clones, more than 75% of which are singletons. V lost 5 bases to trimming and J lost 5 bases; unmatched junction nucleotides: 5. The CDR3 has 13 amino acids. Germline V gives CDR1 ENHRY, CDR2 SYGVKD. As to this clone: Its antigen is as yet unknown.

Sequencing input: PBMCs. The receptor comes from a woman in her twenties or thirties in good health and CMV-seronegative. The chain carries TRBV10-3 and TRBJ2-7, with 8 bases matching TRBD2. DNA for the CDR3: TGTGCCATCAGTCCAGGACTAGCCAACGAGCAGTACTTC. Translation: CAISPGLANEQYF.